This passage covers 15 T cell receptor beta chains from one sample sequenced in a study of T cell responses to AZD1222 COVID-19 vaccine. Profiled with immunoSEQ multiplex PCR; TCRdb holds only in-frame clones, not every one. The sample holds 130,000 to 150,000 clones, 88% seen once. Sequencing was performed on peripheral blood, taken on day 0 of AZD1222 vaccination. These receptors came from an adult in good health.

The rearrangement joins TRBV7-9 to TRBJ1-1; no firm D call. This CDR3 has 16 amino acids. V lost 5 bases and J lost 1, with 17 bases in between. Germline CDR1 SEHNR, CDR2 FQNEAQ (reference sequence). The CDR3, as DNA: TGTGCCAGCAGCCCCCGGCGAATGGCAGCGAACACTGAAGCTTTCTTT. Protein sequence: CASSPRRMAANTEAFF.

V usage is TRBV4-2 and J usage is TRBJ1-4, with 10 nucleotides matching TRBD1. With V trimmed by 4 bases and J by 7 bases, 6 bases remained unmatched. The CDR3 consists of 15 residues. Germline CDR1 is LGHNA and CDR2 is YNFKEQ. CDR3 in amino acids: CASSLGTGEVEKLFF. The CDR3 DNA reads TGTGCCAGCAGCCTAGGGACAGGGGAGGTTGAAAAACTGTTTTTT.

The chain recombines TRBV7-2 with TRBJ1-4; possibly TRBD1 for D (6 bases). The CDR3 has 15 amino acids. V lost 5 bases to trimming and J lost 4 bases, with 14 bases between them. Germline V gives CDR1 SGHTA, CDR2 FQGNSA. CDR3 in DNA: TGTGCCAGCAGCCTCGTAGGGGGGCATAATGAAAAACTGTTTTTT. Amino acid sequence: CASSLVGGHNEKLFF.

The chain carries TRBV5-1 and TRBJ2-3, with 8 bases matching TRBD2. Germline CDR1 is SGHRS and CDR2 is YFSETQ. The V segment lost 3 bases and the J segment 2 bases; nucleotides outside the gene matches: 8. This CDR3 has 16 amino acids. The CDR3 region is CASSYRERGNTDTQYF. The CDR3 nucleotides are TGCGCCAGCAGCTACAGGGAGCGGGGGAACACAGATACGCAGTATTTT.

This rearrangement joins TRBV21-1 to TRBJ2-6. TRBV21-1 is given as a pseudogene. The CDR3 extends over 13 amino acids. The CDR3 loop is CASSSSGANVLTF. The CDR3, as DNA: TGTGCCAGCAGCAGTTCTGGGGCCAACGTCCTGACTTTC.

This rearrangement joins TRBV3-1 (or the pseudogene TRBV3-2) to TRBJ1-1; D might be TRBD1 (5 bases). From germline, CDR1 is LGHDT and CDR2 YNNKEL (reference sequence). The CDR3 has 13 amino acids. V gave up 6 bases and J gave up 2 bases, with 10 bases separating them. CDR3 residues: CASRTAVNTEAFF. The CDR3, as DNA: TGTGCCAGCAGGACAGCGGTAAACACTGAAGCTTTCTTT.

This sequence joins TRBV28 and TRBJ1-2, with D hard to call. Trimming took off 2 bases at V and 5 bases at J, with 6 bases between the two ends. CDR1 is MDHEN, CDR2 SYDVKM, per germline. This CDR3 region has 12 residues. The CDR3 DNA follows: TGTGCCAGCAGTTTAGAGCCTTATGGCTACACCTTC. Protein product: CASSLEPYGYTF.

The chain couples TRBV2 to TRBJ1-5; possible D gene TRBD1, 5 bases. Trimming shortened V by 5 bases and J by 1 base, and 9 bases separated the two germline ends. Germline lookup yields CDR1 SNHLY and CDR2 FYNNEI. This CDR3 has 14 amino acids. The CDR3 is CASSQGWSNQPQHF. The CDR3 DNA reads TGTGCCAGCAGTCAGGGTTGGAGCAATCAGCCCCAGCATTTT.

The CDR3, as DNA: TGTGCCAGTAGCCTAGGACCGGGCTACGAGCAGTACTTC. Amino acid sequence: CASSLGPGYEQYF. The V call is TRBV19, the J call TRBJ2-7; no firm D call. Germline assignment: CDR1 LNHDA and CDR2 SQIVND (reference sequence). CDR3 size: 13 residues. V was cut by 6 bases and J by 3 bases, with 12 bases left in between.

The count of this clone is one. The J gene is TRBJ1-2, the V gene TRBV28; weak D call: TRBD1 (5 bases). The CDR3 length is 11 residues. From germline, CDR1 is MDHEN and CDR2 SYDVKM. Trimming pared 8 bases from V and 8 bases from J, leaving 12 bases between. This CDR3 is CASQGYLGYTF. The CDR3 DNA sequence: TGTGCCAGCCAGGGATATTTGGGCTACACCTTC.

This chain joins TRBV6-4 and TRBJ2-3, with 8 bases lining up with TRBD2. This CDR3 has 16 residues. The junction had 4 bases not matched to a gene; V was cut back by 0 bases and J by 2 bases. Looked up from germline, CDR1 is MRHNA and CDR2 is SNTAGT. CDR3 loop: CASSDSGGGSTDTQYF. CDR3 DNA: TGTGCCAGCAGTGACTCGGGCGGGGGGTCCACAGATACGCAGTATTTT.

The chain uses TRBV7-2 and TRBJ1-5, with TRBD1 as a possible D gene (5 bases). The V and J ends lost 2 bases and 3 bases respectively, with 8 bases between them. Per germline, CDR1 SGHTA and CDR2 FQGNSA. This CDR3 comprises 14 residues. This CDR3 is CASSLIRDNQPQHF. In DNA form, the CDR3 reads TGTGCCAGCAGCTTAATCAGGGACAATCAGCCCCAGCATTTT. Full variable domain (outside the CDR3, taken from reference TRBV7-2 and TRBJ1-5): GAGVSQSPSNKVTEKGKDVELRCDPISGHTALYWYRQSLGQGLEFLIYFQGNSAPDKSGLPSDRFSAERTGGSVSTLTIQRTQQEDSAVYLCASSLIRDNQPQHFGDGTRLSIL.

The CDR3 is CASSLGGGNQPQHF. The DNA for the CDR3 is TGTGCCAGCAGCTTAGGAGGGGGGAATCAGCCCCAGCATTTT. The V call is TRBV7-2, the J call TRBJ1-5; a possible D gene is TRBD1 (6 bases). Deletions cut 1 base from V and 4 bases from J, with 8 bases between. The CDR3 covers 14 residues. The germline V gene has CDR1 SGHTA and CDR2 FQGNSA. The variable domain in full, with the rest retrieved from reference TRBV7-2 and TRBJ1-5, is GAGVSQSPSNKVTEKGKDVELRCDPISGHTALYWYRQSLGQGLEFLIYFQGNSAPDKSGLPSDRFSAERTGGSVSTLTIQRTQQEDSAVYLCASSLGGGNQPQHFGDGTRLSIL.

The chain couples TRBV20-1 to TRBJ1-2; D unresolved. The CDR3 is made up of 11 amino acids. Deletions cut 7 bases from V and 3 bases from J, with 9 bases between. Germline lookup yields CDR1 DFQATT and CDR2 SNEGSKA (reference sequence). The CDR3 region is CSGTLYYGYTF. Written as DNA, the CDR3 is TGCAGTGGGACGCTCTACTATGGCTACACCTTC.

This clone was observed once. The V call is TRBV5-1, the J call TRBJ1-2, with a tentative D call TRBD1 (5 bases). Germline loops: CDR1 SGHRS, CDR2 YFSETQ. The CDR3 runs to 15 residues. Trimming took 1 base from V and 6 from J, leaving 16 bases between them. The CDR3: CASSLRLGPRDGYTF. DNA of the CDR3: TGCGCCAGCAGCTTGAGGTTGGGGCCCCGGGATGGCTACACCTTC.